The clone carrying this T cell receptor (beta chain) was detected only a few times. The target antigen is unknown. With 60 Vbeta and 13 Jbeta primers, the PCR was carried out. Data came from immunoSEQ multiplex PCR; TCRdb stores just in-frame clones and leaves some out. The profile covers 150,000 to 200,000 clones, with about 80% appearing a single time and approximately 1% taken by the ten largest. Trimming removed 7 bases from V and 5 bases from J, with 20 bases in between. Germline V lookup: CDR1 PRHDT, CDR2 FYEKMQ (reference sequence). The CDR3 is 16 residues long. The sample originates from a study of cytomegalovirus exposure and HLA in healthy donors. Nominally healthy donors provided the samples, though records likely missed some immune exposures. Overall study results and limits: Rare TCR sequences predominated, though certain public TCRs were found in many donors. There was a cluster of highly shared sequence variants that was likely a sequencing artifact. Being productive about 87% or about 30% of the time was typical of most TCR beta V segments in an earlier analysis.

The TCR comes from a woman aged 40 to 50 in good health and CMV-seronegative. What was sequenced was PBMCs. The chain joins TRBV13 to TRBJ2-2, with a weak D call TRBD2 (6 bases). The CDR3 sequence is CASKMLERVETGELFF. Here the CDR3 DNA reads TGTGCCAGCAAGATGCTAGAGCGGGTGGAGACCGGGGAGCTGTTTTTT.